The source of this TCR beta chain is a study of T cell responses to AZD1222 COVID-19 vaccine. Study summary: The analysis combined second doses at about 4 or about 12 weeks.

V was clipped by 8 bases and J by 7 bases, with 18 bases between them. CDR1 and CDR2 (germline): SNHLY, FYNNEI. The CDR3 spans 14 residues. Study-wide points: Donors, mostly white British, included more females; clonal diversity was possibly underestimated. Among those given AZD1222, only five or six were seropositive at baseline.

Produced via immunoSEQ multiplex PCR; TCRdb's table is partial and in-frame only. This table holds under 80,000 clones, about nine tenths found once. Details on this clone: Its matching antigen is unknown.

This clonotype was obtained from an adult in good health. V and J are TRBV2 and TRBJ1-5, with D perhaps matching TRBD1 (6 bases). The material sequenced was peripheral blood, taken on day 0 of AZD1222 vaccination. The CDR3 nucleotides read TGTGCCAGCGAATTGGACAGATGGGAGCAGCCCCAGCATTTT. Amino acid sequence: CASELDRWEQPQHF.